Listed below are T cell receptor beta chains from one sample, sequenced in a study of blood T cell repertoires in COVID-19. Method: immunoSEQ multiplex PCR; TCRdb's copy keeps in-frame clones and lacks some. This repertoire shows some 64,000 clones, more than 75% found once; its top ten account for approximately 5.1%. The sequenced sample was peripheral blood. The source is a human donor in a cohort sampled during active COVID-19. Both conserved end residues are part of each CDR3.

j_call v_call cdr3_aa
TRBJ2-1 TRBV2 CASNKPGIASEQFF
TRBJ1-1 TRBV5-1 CASSLAVGNTEAFF
TRBJ2-7 TRBV7-3 CASTPGDRSPYEQYF
TRBJ2-5 TRBV6-1 CASSEGLARSQYF
TRBJ1-1 TRBV20-1 CSALNTEAFF
TRBJ2-4 TRBV19 CASSKDRGLAKNIQYF
TRBJ1-3 TRBV5-1 CASSLGQGSSGNTIYF
TRBJ2-1 TRBV7-9 CASSLLRNNEQFF
TRBJ1-2 TRBV5-1 CASSLGQGNYGYTF
TRBJ1-5 TRBV4-2 CASSPSRQGGNQPQHF
TRBJ1-2 TRBV28 CASSLFGGYGYTF
TRBJ2-5 TRBV27 CASSAMGLAGAETQYF
TRBJ2-2 TRBV9 CASSVGTGGRNTGELFF
TRBJ2-1 TRBV3-1/TRBV3-2 CASSLLSGGIHEQFF
TRBJ2-7 TRBV27 CASSLKGGQSYEQYF
TRBJ1-1 TRBV6-5 CASRDRDRVNTEAFF
TRBJ1-5 TRBV24-1 CATSDRGSQPQHF
TRBJ2-3 TRBV5-8 CASTQWGSSTDTQYF
TRBJ1-5 TRBV7-6 CASSLGTGAEQPQHF
TRBJ2-2 TRBV24-1 CATSDLGQGGTGELFF
TRBJ2-3 TRBV30 CAWSVDWSTDTQYF
TRBJ2-2 TRBV29-1 CSVSGTGIRELFF
TRBJ1-6 TRBV4-1 CASSQDGGSDSPLHF
TRBJ2-7 TRBV5-1 CASSPRDTSYEQYF